Below, 15 T cell receptor beta chains from the same sample are listed, as sequenced in a study of vaccination effects on CD4 cells after COVID-19. Sequenced by immunoSEQ multiplex PCR; TCRdb stores in-frame clones only, minus some. The sample records about 28,000 clones, 75% to 85% being singletons. Which antigens these TCRs recognize remains unknown. Expansion with viral peptide pools was applied to antigen-specific CD4+ T cells by the ViraFEST assay prior to sequencing. After less than twelve days in culture, the CD4+ T cells were isolated. Vaccinated recipients, who were negative for nucleocapsid antibodies, had no history of SARS-CoV-2 infection. The input for sequencing was CD4+ T cells from PBMCs cultured with SARS-CoV-2 spike peptides, taken before COVID-19 vaccination. Source of these receptors: a human donor who received a COVID-19 vaccine.

This clone was observed a handful of times. Different DNA sequences within this sample yield the same CDR3. This chain connects TRBV9 to TRBJ1-3; no definite D call. Germline CDR1 and CDR2: SGDLS and YYNGEE. This CDR3 comprises 13 residues. Trimming removed 0 bases from V and 4 bases from J, with 5 bases in between. In DNA, the CDR3 is TGTGCCAGCAGCGTAGAAGGGGGAAACACCATATATTTT. It encodes CASSVEGGNTIYF.

This clone was seen a handful of times. This chain connects TRBV5-4 to TRBJ2-3, with D hard to call. The V gene's germline CDR1 is SGHNT and CDR2 YYREEE (reference sequence). The ends were cut back, 5 bases at V and 5 bases at J, with 9 bases in the middle. This CDR3 region has 12 residues. The CDR3 here is CASSRLLDTQYF. The CDR3 coding sequence is TGTGCCAGCAGTAGACTTCTAGATACGCAGTATTTT.

V and J are TRBV19 and TRBJ2-3, with a possible D match to TRBD1 (6 bases). V lost 3 bases and J 0 bases, leaving 19 bases between the germline ends. This CDR3 comprises 18 residues. Germline V CDR1 and CDR2: LNHDA, SQIVND (reference sequence). CDR3 residues: CASSIGHGQLISTDTQYF. The CDR3, as DNA: TGTGCCAGTAGTATCGGTCACGGACAGCTAATTAGCACAGATACGCAGTATTTT.

This chain connects TRBV6-1 to TRBJ2-1; tentative D call: TRBD1 (5 bases). Germline CDR1 is MNHNS and CDR2 is SASEGT. With 0 bases removed from V and 8 bases from J, the gap between germline ends came to 11 bases. The CDR3 is 14 residues long. The CDR3 sequence: CASSEAGRVDEQFF. The CDR3 coding sequence is TGTGCCAGCAGTGAAGCGGGCAGGGTTGATGAGCAGTTCTTC.

The V gene is TRBV28, the J gene TRBJ1-5, with 7 nucleotides matching TRBD1. After removal of 7 bases from V and 1 base from J, the junction contained 4 bases not matched to a gene. The CDR3 has 14 amino acids. Looked up from germline, CDR1 is MDHEN and CDR2 is SYDVKM. This CDR3 reads CASNQGDSNQPQHF. The CDR3 coding sequence is TGTGCCAGCAATCAGGGGGACAGCAATCAGCCCCAGCATTTT.

This clone was counted a few times. This chain connects TRBV6-1 to TRBJ1-3; D gene uncertain. From germline, CDR1 is MNHNS and CDR2 SASEGT. V lost 1 base and J lost 0, with 10 bases in between. The CDR3 totals 16 residues. The CDR3 DNA follows: TGTGCCAGCAGTGAAGTTGTCTCGAGCTCTGGAAACACCATATATTTT. Residues: CASSEVVSSSGNTIYF.

This clone was seen a handful of times. The chain has TRBV5-1 and TRBJ1-2; D remains ambiguous. The V and J ends lost 3 bases and 8 bases respectively, with 14 bases between them. Looked up from germline, CDR1 is SGHRS and CDR2 is YFSETQ. The CDR3 totals 13 residues. DNA of the CDR3: TGCGCCAGCAGCTCGCCGAGGAGGGAGGGCTACACCTTC. It encodes CASSSPRREGYTF.

On this clone itself: One end of the junction does not line up with germline, which may come from a read error. This rearrangement joins TRBV7-7 to TRBJ2-2, with 12 bases identical to TRBD2. The CDR3 length is 16 residues. Germline CDR1 is SSHAT and CDR2 is FNYEAQ (reference sequence). CDR3 bases: TGTGCTAGCAGACGACTAGCGGGGGAGTTCACCGGGGAGCTGTTTTTT. This gives the protein CASRRLAGEFTGELFF.

J is TRBJ2-1 and V is TRBV6-2 or TRBV6-3; D gene uncertain. Germline V gene data show CDR1 as MNHEY and CDR2 as SVGEGT. This CDR3 is built from 13 residues. Between the trimmed V and J ends, which lost 4 bases and 9 bases, there was a span of 13 bases. CDR3 nucleotide sequence: TGTGCCAGCAGTTTCCCCACGCCCACTGAGCAGTTCTTC. This translates into CASSFPTPTEQFF.

The rearrangement links TRBV24-1 to TRBJ2-1; TRBD2 might be the D (6 bases). Trimming left V 1 base short and J 6 bases short, with 12 bases between. The germline V gene encodes CDR1 KGHDR and CDR2 SFDVKD. The CDR3 consists of 15 residues. The CDR3 nucleotides are TGTGCCACCAGTGATTTTAGAGGACTAAGCAATGAGCAGTTCTTC. As protein: CATSDFRGLSNEQFF.

The chain carries TRBV2 and TRBJ2-2, with D perhaps assigned TRBD1 or TRBD2 (5 bases each). The V end was cut by 7 bases, the J end by 0 bases, with 12 bases between. Germline V gives CDR1 SNHLY, CDR2 FYNNEI. CDR3 length: 15 amino acids. Written as DNA, the CDR3 is TGTGCCAGCACCTCGGGGACGACGAACACCGGGGAGCTGTTTTTT. This translates into CASTSGTTNTGELFF.

The V call is TRBV29-1, the J call TRBJ2-5, with D possibly matching TRBD2 (7 bases). The ends were cut back, 5 bases at V and 3 bases at J, with 16 bases in the middle. CDR1 and CDR2 (germline): SQVTM, ANQGSEA. The CDR3 is 14 residues long. The CDR3 coding sequence is TGCAGCGTTCAAGGGGGGGTAGCGGAAGAGACCCAGTACTTC. It yields the protein CSVQGGVAEETQYF.

This chain joins TRBV9 and TRBJ2-3; unclear D gene. Germline V gene sequence: CDR1 SGDLS, CDR2 YYNGEE. The length of the CDR3 is 13 residues. V shed 5 bases and J shed 5 bases, with 12 bases lying between them. The CDR3 DNA follows: TGTGCCAGCAGTGGTCACAGTGGAGATACGCAGTATTTT. Translation: CASSGHSGDTQYF.

This rearrangement joins TRBV19 to TRBJ2-1, with 9 bases identical to TRBD2. The CDR3 spans 14 residues. Trimming at V came to 0 bases and at J to 9 bases, leaving 3 bases not matched to a gene. Germline CDR1 and CDR2: LNHDA and SQIVND (reference sequence). The DNA for the CDR3 is TGTGCCAGTAGTATAGACCGAGCGGGAGGTGAGCAGTTCTTC. This encodes CASSIDRAGGEQFF. Filled out from reference TRBV19 and TRBJ2-1, the complete variable domain reads DGGITQSPKYLFRKEGQNVTLSCEQNLNHDAMYWYRQDPGQGLRLIYYSQIVNDFQKGDIAEGYSVSREKKESFPLTVTSAQKNPTAFYLCASSIDRAGGEQFFGPGTRLTVL.

The chain has TRBV7-8 and TRBJ2-1; D perhaps matches TRBD1 (6 bases). The CDR3 extends over 16 amino acids. Germline V CDR1 and CDR2: SGHVS, FQNEAQ. V was shortened by 6 bases and J by 0 bases, with 15 bases between the two germline ends. The CDR3 bases are TGTGCCAGCAGTCCCGGACAGAGCCACTCCTACAATGAGCAGTTCTTC. This gives the protein CASSPGQSHSYNEQFF. The entire variable domain, with the rest obtained from reference TRBV7-8 and TRBJ2-1, is as follows: GAGVSQSPRYKVAKRGQDVALRCDPISGHVSLFWYQQALGQGPEFLTYFQNEAQLDKSGLPSDRFFAERPEGSVSTLKIQRTQQEDSAVYLCASSPGQSHSYNEQFFGPGTRLTVL.